The following is a TCR beta chain sequence with its context. In the authors' workflow: Amplified reference gene primers provided the basis for estimating nucleated cell counts. The data were produced by immunoSEQ multiplex PCR, yet TCRdb's version contains in-frame clones alone and is incomplete. The V and J calls and clone size come from that table; D and trimming were worked out from the DNA. Among under 30,000 clones, roughly 85% were seen once, and the ten largest hold 12%. This sample is drawn from a study of blood T cell repertoires in COVID-19. Study-wide context: The United States, Italy and Spain supplied acute and convalescent COVID-19 samples. From T cells, B-cell-depleted T cells, or PBMCs came the material, which was cDNA or gDNA.

Germline V CDR1 and CDR2: KGHSH, LQKENI. Germline trimming cut 4 bases from V and 5 bases from J; bases unmatched to any gene: 7. The CDR3 is 16 residues long. The chain recombines TRBV18 with TRBJ1-6; 8 bases agree with TRBD1. Sequences were obtained from peripheral blood. This clonotype was sampled from a woman older than 75 with active or convalescent COVID-19. The CDR3 sequence: CASSRQRDRNNSPLHF. CDR3 nucleotide sequence: TGTGCCAGCTCACGACAAAGGGACAGGAATAATTCACCCCTCCACTTT.